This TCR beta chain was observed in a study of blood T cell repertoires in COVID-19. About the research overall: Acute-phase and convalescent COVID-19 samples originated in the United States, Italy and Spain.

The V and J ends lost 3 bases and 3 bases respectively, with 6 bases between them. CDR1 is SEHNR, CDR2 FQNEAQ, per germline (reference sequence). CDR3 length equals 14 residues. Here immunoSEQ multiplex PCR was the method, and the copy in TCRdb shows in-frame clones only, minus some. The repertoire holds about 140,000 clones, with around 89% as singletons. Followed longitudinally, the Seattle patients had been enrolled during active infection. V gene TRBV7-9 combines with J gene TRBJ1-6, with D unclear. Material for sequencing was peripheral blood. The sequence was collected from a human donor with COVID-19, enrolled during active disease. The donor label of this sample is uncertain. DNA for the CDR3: TGTGCCAGCAGCTTGGGCGACTATAATTCACCCCTCCACTTT. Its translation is CASSLGDYNSPLHF.